These T cell receptor beta chains were read from a single sample in a study of blood T cells in healthy people across ages. TCRdb analysed the 5' RACE reads with MiXCR anew, one entry per CDR3 protein. The data contain about 690,000 distinct CDR3 sequences, around 38% of them singletons. The sequenced sample was blood. These receptors all come from a man older than 75 in good health. Both conserved end residues are part of each CDR3. The D gene is left open where the match is weak. Clone size is not always given. Where it is, it says once, few, many or a class for expanded clones.

>TRBJ2-5|.|TRBV20-1|.
TGCAGTGCTAGCTCCATTCAAGAGACCCAGTACTTC
CSASSIQETQYF
>TRBJ2-3|TRBD2|TRBV12-3/TRBV12-4|few
TGTGCCAGCAGTTTAGTTAGACTAGCGGGGATCTCAGATACGCAGTATTTT
CASSLVRLAGISDTQYF
>TRBJ2-4|TRBD1|TRBV5-1|many
TGCGCCAGCAGCTCCGGACAGGGGGCGAATTACATTCAGTACTTC
CASSSGQGANYIQYF
>TRBJ1-2|.|TRBV6-4|.
TGTGCCAGCAGTGCTAATCAGGGTTATGGCTACACCTTC
CASSANQGYGYTF
>TRBJ2-6|TRBD1|TRBV6-2/TRBV6-3|few
TGTGCCAGCAGTTACCTCCGGGACAGGGGACCAAGAAGGGCCAACGTCCTGACTTTC
CASSYLRDRGPRRANVLTF
>TRBJ2-7|.|TRBV28|.
TGTGCCAGCAGTTTAAATATAGGCGAGCAGTACTTC
CASSLNIGEQYF
>TRBJ2-7|.|TRBV7-2|.
TGTGCCAGCAGCGTTACCTTGACGTACGAGCAGTACTTC
CASSVTLTYEQYF
>TRBJ1-4|.|TRBV7-2|.
TGTGCCAGCAGCTCCTTCAATGAAAAACTGTTTTTT
CASSSFNEKLFF
>TRBJ2-2|.|TRBV7-7|.
TGTGCCAGCAGCCTGACAGGAAAGAACACCGGGGAGCTGTTTTTT
CASSLTGKNTGELFF
>TRBJ2-7|TRBD2|TRBV7-2|.
TGTGCCAGCAGCTTAGGGCGGGGGGTCGAGCAGTACTTC
CASSLGRGVEQYF
>TRBJ2-5|TRBD2|TRBV19|.
TGTGCCAGTGCCCCGGGGAGCGGGAAAGAGACCCAGTACTTC
CASAPGSGKETQYF
>TRBJ1-1|TRBD1|TRBV4-2|.
TGTGCCGGCAGCTCCCAGGGGGCGGACACTGAAGCTTTCTTT
CAGSSQGADTEAFF
>TRBJ2-7|.|TRBV6-2/TRBV6-3|.
TGTGCCAGCAGAACCGACAACTTCTACGAGCAGTACTTC
CASRTDNFYEQYF
>TRBJ2-5|.|TRBV6-2/TRBV6-3|.
TGTGCCAGCAGTTACTTTCAAGAGACCCAGTACTTC
CASSYFQETQYF
>TRBJ2-3|.|TRBV5-1|.
TGCGCCAGCAGCTTGGACGTACCCTCTAGCACAGATACGCAGTATTTT
CASSLDVPSSTDTQYF
>TRBJ2-3|TRBD1|TRBV3-1|.
TGTGCCAGCAGCCAAGATAGGTCCGGACAGGGATGGATATCAGATACGCAGTATTTT
CASSQDRSGQGWISDTQYF
>TRBJ2-5|TRBD1|TRBV24-1|few
TGTGCCACCAGCGGGACAGGGCAGGGAGAGACCCAGTACTTC
CATSGTGQGETQYF
>TRBJ2-5|TRBD2|TRBV20-1|.
TGCAGTACTTTTAGGACTAGCGGGCAAGAGACCCAGTACTTC
CSTFRTSGQETQYF
>TRBJ2-1|TRBD1|TRBV11-2|.
TGTGCCAGCGGGGGCTTAAGACAGTGGACAGGTGAGCAGTTCTTC
CASGGLRQWTGEQFF